What follows are 24 T cell receptor beta chains derived from one specimen sequenced in a study of cytomegalovirus exposure and HLA in healthy donors. The PCR made use of 60 Vbeta and 13 Jbeta primers. The data were produced by immunoSEQ multiplex PCR, yet TCRdb's version contains in-frame clones alone and is incomplete. The table has fewer than 200,000 clones, roughly 71% seen once. The specimen sequenced was PBMCs. Source of these receptors: a woman in her fifties or sixties in good health and CMV-seropositive.

This clone was observed once. The rearrangement uses TRBV5-6 and TRBJ1-2; 7 bases map to TRBD1. In germline, CDR1 is SGHDT, CDR2 YYEEEE. The CDR3 is 13 residues long. V was pared by 3 bases and J by 4 bases, with 3 bases of the junction left unmatched. The CDR3 region has the DNA TGTGCCAGCAGCTGGACAGGAACCTATGGCTACACCTTC. The encoded protein is CASSWTGTYGYTF.

This sequence joins TRBV5-5 and TRBJ1-1, with D unresolved. V lost 4 bases to trimming and J lost 0 bases, with 10 bases between them. Germline CDR1 and CDR2: SGHKS and YYEKEE (reference sequence). This CDR3 is built from 14 residues. The CDR3 DNA sequence: TGTGCCAGCAGCCCTCGGGGAATGAACACTGAAGCTTTCTTT. It translates to CASSPRGMNTEAFF.

V gene TRBV4-1 combines with J gene TRBJ2-7; TRBD1 might be the D (6 bases). The germline CDR1 and CDR2 sequences are MGHRA and YSYEKL. The CDR3 has 17 amino acids. Trimming took 0 bases from V and 2 from J, leaving 17 bases between them. The CDR3 loop is CASSQDEETGTTYEQYF. CDR3 coding DNA: TGCGCCAGCAGCCAAGATGAAGAAACAGGGACGACCTACGAGCAGTACTTC.

The V call is TRBV6-1, the J call TRBJ2-2, with 10 nucleotides matching TRBD2. V shed 7 bases and J 4 bases; nucleotides not matched to a gene: 6. The CDR3 consists of 15 residues. The germline CDR1 and CDR2 sequences are MNHNS and SASEGT. In DNA form, the CDR3 reads TGTGCCAGCACCCTAGCGGGGGCCAGCACCGGGGAGCTGTTTTTT. Its protein is CASTLAGASTGELFF.

This clone was detected once. The rearrangement joins TRBV7-9 to TRBJ2-1; TRBD1 matches at 8 bases. This CDR3 is built from 13 residues. Germline V CDR1 and CDR2: SEHNR, FQNEAQ (reference sequence). The trim removed 5 bases at V and 10 bases at J, leaving 7 bases unmatched. The CDR3 region has the DNA TGTGCCAGCAGCCCCCAGGACAGGGACGAGCAGTTCTTC. It translates to CASSPQDRDEQFF.

This clone was counted only a few times. The chain employs TRBV6-5 and TRBJ2-7; D might be TRBD1 (5 bases). Germline lookup yields CDR1 MNHEY and CDR2 SVGAGI. The CDR3 runs 14 residues. V was clipped by 4 bases and J by 5 bases, with 15 bases between them. In nucleotides, the CDR3 is TGTGCCAGCAGTTTTGACAGAAGGGCCCACGAGCAGTACTTC. Translation: CASSFDRRAHEQYF.

The chain employs TRBV15 and TRBJ2-7; TRBD1 is a possible D gene (6 bases). The CDR3 runs to 17 residues. Germline CDR1 is LNHNV and CDR2 is YYDKDF (reference sequence). V lost 3 bases, J lost 2 bases, and 20 bases lay in between. The CDR3 nucleotides read TGTGCCACCAGCAGGGCTGGGACATCCCTAGGGGCCTACGAGCAGTACTTC. Residues: CATSRAGTSLGAYEQYF.

The chain combines TRBV10-1 with TRBJ2-2; 7 bases line up with TRBD1. Trimming cost V 4 bases and J 5 bases; bases outside gene matches: 7. The germline V gene encodes CDR1 WNHNN and CDR2 SYGVQD (reference sequence). There are 15 residues in the CDR3. The CDR3 nucleotides read TGCGCCAGCAGTGCTCTGACAGGGAGAACCGGGGAGCTGTTTTTT. Its protein product is CASSALTGRTGELFF.

The chain couples TRBV5-1 to TRBJ2-7, with 7 bases identical to TRBD2. J lost 3 bases, V lost 0 bases, and 3 bases had no gene match. The CDR3 is 14 amino acids. Germline CDR1 is SGHRS and CDR2 is YFSETQ. CDR3 loop: CASSLVGGDYEQYF. CDR3 coding DNA: TGCGCCAGCAGCTTGGTTGGGGGGGACTACGAGCAGTACTTC.

This clone turned up a few times. The gene calls are TRBV5-6 and TRBJ2-1, with no clear D. The CDR3 has 13 amino acids. CDR1 is SGHDT and CDR2 is YYEEEE in the germline V gene. V was pared by 0 bases and J by 16 bases, with 17 bases between. The CDR3 nucleotides read TGTGCCAGCAGCTTGGCTTCACCGGTTATTGTCTTCTTC. This encodes CASSLASPVIVFF.

Only a few counts were recorded for this clone. This chain uses TRBV29-1 with TRBJ1-2, with 7 bases identical to TRBD1. Germline CDR1 is SQVTM and CDR2 is ANQGSEA. V dropped 8 bases and J dropped 4; count of bases not matched to a gene: 4. The CDR3 loop spans 11 amino acids. CDR3 nucleotide sequence: TGCAGCACCGGACAGGTCTATGGCTACACCTTC. Translating gives CSTGQVYGYTF.

In this sample, this clone turned up once. The DNA of the CDR3 is TGTGCCAGCAGTTTTGTACAGACGTCTAGCACAGATACGCAGTATTTT. It yields the protein CASSFVQTSSTDTQYF. The V gene is TRBV28, the J gene TRBJ2-3, with D unresolved. The length of the CDR3 is 16 residues. Germline V gene sequence: CDR1 MDHEN, CDR2 SYDVKM. Trimming shortened V by 3 bases and J by 0 bases, and 13 bases separated the two germline ends.

This clone was seen more than once but under ten times. The V and J genes are TRBV6-1 and TRBJ2-7, with 8 bases aligning to TRBD2. The CDR3 extends over 16 amino acids. J lost 4 bases, V lost 4 bases, and 12 bases had no gene match. Germline V CDR1 and CDR2: MNHNS, SASEGT. The CDR3 loop reads CASSASLAGRIYEQYF. In DNA form, the CDR3 reads TGTGCCAGCAGTGCTAGTCTAGCGGGTCGAATATACGAGCAGTACTTC.

Only a few counts were recorded for this clone. J is TRBJ2-1 and V is TRBV18, with a weak D call TRBD1 (6 bases). V gave up 6 bases and J gave up 0 bases, with 12 bases separating them. The CDR3 extends over 15 amino acids. The germline V gene has CDR1 KGHSH and CDR2 LQKENI. CDR3 amino acids: CASSRDRSSYNEQFF. The CDR3 bases are TGTGCCAGCTCTCGAGACAGGAGCTCCTACAATGAGCAGTTCTTC. The full variable domain, in which reference TRBV18 and TRBJ2-1 provide the parts outside the CDR3, is NAGVMQNPRHLVRRRGQEARLRCSPMKGHSHVYWYRQLPEEGLKFMVYLQKENIIDESGMPKERFSAEFPKEGPSILRIQQVVRGDSAAYFCASSRDRSSYNEQFFGPGTRLTVL.

The gene calls are TRBV19 and TRBJ2-2; D might be TRBD1 (6 bases). This CDR3 contains 13 residues. Between the trimmed V and J ends, which lost 7 bases and 6 bases, there was a span of 12 bases. The V gene's germline CDR1 is LNHDA and CDR2 SQIVND (reference sequence). DNA for the CDR3: TGTGCCAGTATGAACAGGGCGGCCGGGGAGCTGTTTTTT. Translation gives CASMNRAAGELFF.

This clone showed up just a few times. The J gene is TRBJ2-3, the V gene TRBV5-6; 11 bases align to TRBD2. The V gene end was trimmed by 2 bases and the J gene end by 3 bases; junction bases not matched to a gene: 5. The CDR3 totals 16 residues. Germline V gene data show CDR1 as SGHDT and CDR2 as YYEEEE. CDR3 sequence: CASSFPSGGLTDTQYF. DNA for the CDR3: TGTGCCAGCAGCTTCCCTAGCGGGGGGTTGACAGATACGCAGTATTTT.

The sample holds a few counts of this clone. This chain links TRBV19 with TRBJ2-7, with 9 nucleotides matching TRBD1. The germline CDR1 and CDR2 sequences are LNHDA and SQIVND (reference sequence). Trimming took 3 bases from V and 2 from J; bases not matched to a gene: 2. The CDR3 length is 14 residues. The CDR3 nucleotides are TGTGCCAGTAGTATGGGGACAGGGACCTACGAGCAGTACTTC. This codes for CASSMGTGTYEQYF.

In this sample, this clone turned up a few times. The chain recombines TRBV7-8 with TRBJ2-1; 12 bases map to TRBD2. The CDR3 consists of 16 residues. Germline values: CDR1 SGHVS, CDR2 FQNEAQ. V lost 5 bases and J lost 10; bases outside the gene matches: 12. CDR3 bases: TGTGCCAGCAGCATAGGGGCTAGCGGGGGGGCAGGGGAGCAGTTCTTC. It codes for CASSIGASGGAGEQFF.

This clone was observed a single time. This same CDR3 is encoded by further DNA sequences in the sample. The chain uses TRBV5-1 and TRBJ1-2; D possibly corresponds to TRBD1 (5 bases). V gave up 4 bases and J gave up 1 base, with 8 bases separating them. Germline V CDR1 and CDR2: SGHRS, YFSETQ. The CDR3 is 13 residues long. CDR3 protein: CASSLDSNYGYTF. As DNA, the CDR3 is TGCGCCAGCAGCCTTGACAGTAACTATGGCTACACCTTC.

This chain joins TRBV5-6 and TRBJ1-1; maybe TRBD1 (5 bases). The CDR3 extends over 16 amino acids. Trimming took off 1 base at V and 0 bases at J, with 13 bases between the two ends. Germline V gives CDR1 SGHDT, CDR2 YYEEEE. The CDR3 DNA follows: TGTGCCAGCAGCTTGAGAAACAGGCCCATGAACACTGAAGCTTTCTTT. Protein: CASSLRNRPMNTEAFF.

The rearrangement links TRBV10-3 to TRBJ2-7; 8 bases match TRBD1. V gave up 0 bases and J gave up 2 bases; unmatched junction bases: 9. The V gene's germline CDR1 is ENHRY and CDR2 SYGVKD. This CDR3 region has 17 residues. This CDR3 reads CAISESSQGAGTYEQYF. The CDR3 nucleotides read TGTGCCATCAGTGAGTCGTCTCAGGGGGCCGGGACCTACGAGCAGTACTTC.

V usage is TRBV5-1 and J usage is TRBJ2-2; 8 nucleotides align to TRBD1. The CDR3 length is 16 residues. Unmatched junction bases numbered 10, after V lost 4 bases and J lost 5 bases. Germline CDR1 SGHRS, CDR2 YFSETQ. Here the CDR3 reads CASSRLEQGGTGELFF. In nucleotides, the CDR3 is TGCGCCAGCAGCCGGTTGGAACAGGGGGGTACCGGGGAGCTGTTTTTT.

The chain joins TRBV4-2 to TRBJ2-3; D call uncertain. The germline V gene encodes CDR1 LGHNA and CDR2 YNFKEQ. This CDR3 has 12 amino acids. The V gene lost 0 bases and the J gene lost 5 bases, with 3 bases spanning the gap. CDR3: CASSQDLDTQYF. The CDR3 DNA is TGTGCCAGCAGCCAAGATCTAGATACGCAGTATTTT.

This clone was observed once. The V and J genes are TRBV4-2 and TRBJ2-3; possibly TRBD2 for D (6 bases). The germline V gene has CDR1 LGHNA and CDR2 YNFKEQ. The CDR3 covers 18 residues. Between the trimmed V and J ends, which lost 0 bases and 1 base, there was a span of 17 bases. The CDR3 DNA sequence: TGTGCCAGCAGCCAAGATCCAACTAGCCCGCTTCGCACAGATACGCAGTATTTT. It yields the protein CASSQDPTSPLRTDTQYF.